The 30 T cell receptor beta chains presented below share a single source sample, sequenced in a study of T-cell memory formation after mild COVID-19. TCRdb reprocessed the 5' RACE reads with MiXCR, giving one entry per CDR3 protein. Seen here are about 150,000 distinct CDR3 sequences, roughly 24% observed once, and the top ten hold around a quarter. The sample was PBMCs or a T cell subset sorted from them (not recorded which). The origin of the receptors is an adult woman who had mild COVID-19 (a few samples of this study predate the infection). Cell type and time point are not known.

This chain links TRBV7-9 with TRBJ1-3, with D unresolved. CDR3 size: 11 residues. The V end was cut by 4 bases, the J end by 4 bases, with 2 bases between. Germline V CDR1 and CDR2: SEHNR, FQNEAQ (reference sequence). The CDR3 DNA reads as TGTGCCAGCAGCTCCGGAAACACCATATATTTT. Residues: CASSSGNTIYF. The full variable domain, with the rest looked up from reference TRBV7-9 and TRBJ1-3, is DTGVSQNPRHKITKRGQNVTFRCDPISEHNRLYWYRQTLGQGPEFLTYFQNEAQLEKSRLLSDRFSAERPKGSFSTLEIQRTEQGDSAMYLCASSSGNTIYFGEGSWLTVV.

The rearrangement uses TRBV12-3 or TRBV12-4 and TRBJ1-5, with 11 positions matching TRBD1. The CDR3 runs 18 residues. V lost 5 bases, J lost 0 bases, and 9 bases stayed unmatched. The CDR3 region has the DNA TGTGCCAGCAGTCTACCGGGACAGGGGGGGGATAGCAATCAGCCCCAGCATTTT. Residues: CASSLPGQGGDSNQPQHF.

CDR3 amino acids: CASSVDSSNTEAFF. The DNA of the CDR3 is TGTGCCAGCAGTGTGGACAGCTCAAACACTGAAGCTTTCTTT. V is TRBV12-3 or TRBV12-4 and J is TRBJ1-1, with a tentative D call TRBD1 (6 bases). Trimming pared 5 bases from V and 2 bases from J, leaving 12 bases between. This CDR3 has 14 residues.

This clonotype was counted only a few times. The rearrangement links TRBV12-3 or TRBV12-4 to TRBJ2-1; 9 bases are shared with TRBD2. This CDR3 is built from 15 residues. V was pared by 3 bases and J by 9 bases, with 9 bases of the junction left unmatched. CDR3 loop: CASSFRAGGWGEQFF. CDR3 bases: TGTGCCAGCAGTTTTAGAGCGGGGGGATGGGGTGAGCAGTTCTTC.

This clonotype has only a few counts. The chain joins TRBV14 to TRBJ2-1, with 8 nucleotides matching TRBD2. The CDR3 is made up of 15 amino acids. V trimming: 1 base; J trimming: 4 bases; junction bases outside the gene matches: 3. Germline V lookup: CDR1 SGHDN, CDR2 FVKESK. DNA of the CDR3: TGTGCCAGCAGCCAAGGAAGCGGGGGATACAATGAGCAGTTCTTC. It yields the protein CASSQGSGGYNEQFF.

The rearrangement uses TRBV7-9 and TRBJ2-7; 8 bases line up with TRBD1. Per the germline V gene, CDR1 is SEHNR and CDR2 is FQNEAQ (reference sequence). Germline trimming cut 4 bases from V and 7 bases from J; bases unmatched to any gene: 9. CDR3 length equals 14 residues. The CDR3 coding sequence is TGTGCCAGCAGCTCGGGGACAGGCCTGAGTGAGCAGTACTTC. It yields the protein CASSSGTGLSEQYF.

This clonotype was detected only a few times. The chain combines TRBV6-6 with TRBJ1-4, with a tentative D call TRBD1 (5 bases). Germline CDR1 and CDR2: MNHNY and SVGAGI (reference sequence). The CDR3 extends over 17 amino acids. V lost 5 bases to trimming and J lost 4 bases, with 20 bases between them. The CDR3 region has the DNA TGTGCCAGCAGTCCAGGGCCCCGGACTACGTTTAATGAAAAACTGTTTTTT. Amino acids: CASSPGPRTTFNEKLFF.

This clonotype came up many times. This sequence joins TRBV20-1 and TRBJ2-7; 12 bases are a match to TRBD2. Germline trimming cut 3 bases from V and 3 bases from J; bases unmatched to any gene: 0. Germline CDR1 reads DFQATT; CDR2 reads SNEGSKA (reference sequence). CDR3 length: 13 amino acids. CDR3 protein: CSARTSGSYEQYF. As DNA, the CDR3 is TGCAGTGCTAGGACTAGCGGGAGCTACGAGCAGTACTTC.

This clonotype has a handful of counts. The V and J genes are TRBV7-9 and TRBJ2-1; 10 bases align to TRBD1. The junction had 5 bases not matched to a gene; V was cut back by 4 bases and J by 2 bases. Germline CDR1 reads SEHNR; CDR2 reads FQNEAQ (reference sequence). The CDR3 is 16 residues long. Here the CDR3 reads CASSSGTGVAYNEQFF. In nucleotides, the CDR3 is TGTGCCAGCAGCTCCGGGACAGGGGTCGCCTACAATGAGCAGTTCTTC.

This clonotype was found a few times. V gene TRBV11-2 combines with J gene TRBJ2-7; 11 nucleotides align to TRBD2. The CDR3 spans 15 residues. From germline, CDR1 is SGHAT and CDR2 FQNNGV. Trimming cost V 4 bases and J 2 bases; bases outside gene matches: 4. CDR3 amino acids: CASSWGTSGTYEQYF. The CDR3 nucleotides are TGTGCCAGCAGCTGGGGGACTAGCGGTACCTACGAGCAGTACTTC.

The rearrangement joins TRBV7-9 to TRBJ2-1; the match to TRBD1 covers 10 bases. CDR1 SEHNR and CDR2 FQNEAQ come from the germline V gene (reference sequence). This CDR3 has 14 amino acids. V shed 5 bases, J shed 4 bases, and the junction held 2 bases outside the gene matches. The CDR3 here is CASSRDRGYNEQFF. The DNA of the CDR3 is TGTGCCAGCAGCCGGGACAGGGGTTACAATGAGCAGTTCTTC.

V gene TRBV21-1 combines with J gene TRBJ2-7. TRBV21-1 is a pseudogene locus. The CDR3 contains 11 residues. The CDR3 coding sequence is TGTGCCAGCAGCACAAATCCTGAGCAGTACTTC. It codes for CASSTNPEQYF.

This sequence joins TRBV27 and TRBJ1-1, with D possibly matching TRBD1 (5 bases). Germline CDR1 is MNHEY and CDR2 is SMNVEV (reference sequence). This CDR3 comprises 14 residues. The V gene lost 6 bases and the J gene lost 4 bases, with 15 bases spanning the gap. In nucleotides, the CDR3 is TGTGCCAGCAGCTCCGTACCAGGGTTCACTGAAGCTTTCTTT. Protein sequence: CASSSVPGFTEAFF.

Only a few counts were recorded for this clonotype. The rearrangement joins TRBV12-3 or TRBV12-4 to TRBJ1-1; tentatively, D is TRBD1 (5 bases). The V end was cut by 3 bases, the J end by 0 bases, with 11 bases between. CDR3 size: 15 residues. CDR3 residues: CASSFWGDMNTEAFF. CDR3 nucleotide sequence: TGTGCCAGCAGTTTCTGGGGGGATATGAACACTGAAGCTTTCTTT.

This clonotype was counted a few times. The DNA for the CDR3 is TGTGCCAGCATTGGAAACCAAGAGACCCAGTACTTC. This sequence encodes CASIGNQETQYF. This chain links TRBV11-2 with TRBJ2-5, with D hard to call. V lost 7 bases and J 0 bases, leaving 6 bases between the germline ends. Looked up from germline, CDR1 is SGHAT and CDR2 is FQNNGV. This CDR3 has 12 residues.

This chain uses TRBV7-9 with TRBJ2-1, with 8 bases fitting TRBD2. V shed 7 bases and J 2 bases; nucleotides not matched to a gene: 7. The CDR3 loop spans 15 amino acids. Germline CDR1 and CDR2: SEHNR and FQNEAQ (reference sequence). For the CDR3, the DNA is TGTGCCAGCATCCCCGGGGGGGCTGCCTACAATGAGCAGTTCTTC. Its translation: CASIPGGAAYNEQFF.

The chain combines TRBV15 with TRBJ2-1, with D maybe TRBD2 (5 bases). Germline CDR1 and CDR2: LNHNV and YYDKDF (reference sequence). V lost 0 bases, J lost 9 bases, and 15 bases lay in between. The CDR3 consists of 15 residues. The CDR3 DNA sequence: TGTGCCACCAGCAGAGAAAAAGGAGGCATGGTTGAGCAGTTCTTC. This translates into CATSREKGGMVEQFF.

This clonotype occurred a few times. The chain uses TRBV29-1 and TRBJ2-1; D gene uncertain. The CDR3 extends over 14 amino acids. Trimming took off 1 base at V and 3 bases at J, with 10 bases between the two ends. Germline V lookup: CDR1 SQVTM, CDR2 ANQGSEA. The CDR3 loop is CSVEAGRGYNEQFF. The CDR3 DNA is TGCAGCGTTGAAGCAGGTCGAGGCTACAATGAGCAGTTCTTC.

The V gene is TRBV9, the J gene TRBJ1-1; TRBD1 might be the D (5 bases). CDR1 is SGDLS, CDR2 YYNGEE, per germline. The CDR3 runs to 15 residues. The ends were cut back, 3 bases at V and 1 base at J, with 13 bases in the middle. In DNA, the CDR3 is TGTGCCAGCAGCGCGGGGTCAGGGCCGAACACTGAAGCTTTCTTT. Translation: CASSAGSGPNTEAFF.

This clonotype was seen a handful of times. The chain carries TRBV20-1 and TRBJ1-1; D remains unclear. CDR3 length equals 13 residues. Germline V gives CDR1 DFQATT, CDR2 SNEGSKA (reference sequence). Trimming shortened V by 6 bases and J by 4 bases, and 15 bases separated the two germline ends. The CDR3 DNA is TGCAGTGCACGCCAGACGCTAGGCACTGAAGCTTTCTTT. Translation gives CSARQTLGTEAFF.

This clonotype appeared a few times. This chain joins TRBV5-1 and TRBJ2-2; unclear D gene. The CDR3 covers 14 residues. V dropped 5 bases and J dropped 4 bases, with 12 bases sitting between them. The germline CDR1 and CDR2 sequences are SGHRS and YFSETQ. Here the CDR3 reads CASSFDTFTGELFF. The CDR3 region has the DNA TGCGCCAGCAGTTTTGACACCTTCACCGGGGAGCTGTTTTTT.

The chain has TRBV4-1 and TRBJ2-7; D is undetermined. V lost 2 bases to trimming and J lost 0 bases, with 11 bases between them. The CDR3 is made up of 15 amino acids. Germline CDR1 reads MGHRA; CDR2 reads YSYEKL. CDR3 coding DNA: TGCGCCAGCAGCCAATCCCCTCCACGCTCCTACGAGCAGTACTTC. As protein: CASSQSPPRSYEQYF.

The CDR3 here is CASSLFQVPGELFF. DNA for the CDR3: TGCGCCAGCAGCTTGTTTCAGGTCCCAGGGGAGCTGTTTTTT. The genes are TRBV5-1 and TRBJ2-2, with D unclear. CDR1 SGHRS and CDR2 YFSETQ come from the germline V gene. This CDR3 has 14 residues. Trimming took 1 base from V and 8 from J, leaving 12 bases between them.

The chain has TRBV10-2 and TRBJ1-1; D gene ambiguous. The CDR3 has 11 residues. Germline loops: CDR1 WSHSY, CDR2 SAAADI. Trimming removed 4 bases at V and 5 bases at J, with 5 bases between. CDR3 residues: CASSVDTEAFF. For the CDR3, the DNA is TGCGCCAGCAGTGTAGATACTGAAGCTTTCTTT.

This chain joins TRBV4-2 and TRBJ2-1; no clear D. The CDR3 has 11 amino acids. The V end was cut by 9 bases, the J end by 7 bases, with 10 bases between. The germline gives CDR1 LGHNA, CDR2 YNFKEQ. CDR3 coding DNA: TGTGCCAGTCACGAAGGGAATGAGCAGTTCTTC. It specifies CASHEGNEQFF.

The chain combines TRBV9 with TRBJ2-5; D is undetermined. V lost 0 bases and J 7 bases, leaving 10 bases between the germline ends. The V gene's germline CDR1 is SGDLS and CDR2 YYNGEE. This CDR3 is built from 13 residues. CDR3 residues: CASSVALDRTQYF. The CDR3 region has the DNA TGTGCCAGCAGCGTAGCTCTGGATCGGACCCAGTACTTC.

The chain recombines TRBV5-1 with TRBJ2-4; D call uncertain. Trimming took off 0 bases at V and 13 bases at J, with 14 bases between the two ends. In germline, CDR1 is SGHRS, CDR2 YFSETQ. The CDR3 is 13 amino acids. The CDR3 sequence is CASSLVNSESQYF. CDR3 DNA: TGCGCCAGCAGCTTGGTTAACTCGGAATCCCAGTACTTC. Combining the CDR3 with reference TRBV5-1 and TRBJ2-4 gives the whole variable domain KAGVTQTPRYLIKTRGQQVTLSCSPISGHRSVSWYQQTPGQGLQFLFEYFSETQRNKGNFPGRFSGRQFSNSRSEMNVSTLELGDSALYLCASSLVNSESQYFGAGTRLSVL.

The table lists this clonotype with many counts. The chain is built from TRBV29-1 and TRBJ2-7; 7 bases map to TRBD1. Trimming took 4 bases from V and 2 from J; bases not matched to a gene: 8. The CDR3 runs 14 residues. In germline, CDR1 is SQVTM, CDR2 ANQGSEA. In nucleotides, the CDR3 is TGCAGCGTTGCCGGGACAGTTTATCCCTACGAGCAGTACTTC. It yields the protein CSVAGTVYPYEQYF.

This clonotype appeared a few times. V gene TRBV7-6 combines with J gene TRBJ2-1; no firm D call. Germline values: CDR1 SGHVS, CDR2 FNYEAQ. CDR3 length equals 14 residues. V was clipped by 1 base and J by 7 bases, with 11 bases between them. Here the CDR3 DNA reads TGTGCCAGCAGCTTAGGTCCGGGTCTAAATGAGCAGTTCTTC. Encoded protein: CASSLGPGLNEQFF.

This clonotype was seen a few times. The J gene is TRBJ2-2, the V gene TRBV15; 14 bases agree with TRBD2. The CDR3 consists of 19 residues. V lost 3 bases to trimming and J lost 3 bases; unmatched junction nucleotides: 9. Germline CDR1 and CDR2: LNHNV and YYDKDF (reference sequence). CDR3 sequence (DNA): TGTGCCACCAGCAGTTCCCCGACTAGCGGGGGGGCGTACACCGGGGAGCTGTTTTTT. It translates to CATSSSPTSGGAYTGELFF.